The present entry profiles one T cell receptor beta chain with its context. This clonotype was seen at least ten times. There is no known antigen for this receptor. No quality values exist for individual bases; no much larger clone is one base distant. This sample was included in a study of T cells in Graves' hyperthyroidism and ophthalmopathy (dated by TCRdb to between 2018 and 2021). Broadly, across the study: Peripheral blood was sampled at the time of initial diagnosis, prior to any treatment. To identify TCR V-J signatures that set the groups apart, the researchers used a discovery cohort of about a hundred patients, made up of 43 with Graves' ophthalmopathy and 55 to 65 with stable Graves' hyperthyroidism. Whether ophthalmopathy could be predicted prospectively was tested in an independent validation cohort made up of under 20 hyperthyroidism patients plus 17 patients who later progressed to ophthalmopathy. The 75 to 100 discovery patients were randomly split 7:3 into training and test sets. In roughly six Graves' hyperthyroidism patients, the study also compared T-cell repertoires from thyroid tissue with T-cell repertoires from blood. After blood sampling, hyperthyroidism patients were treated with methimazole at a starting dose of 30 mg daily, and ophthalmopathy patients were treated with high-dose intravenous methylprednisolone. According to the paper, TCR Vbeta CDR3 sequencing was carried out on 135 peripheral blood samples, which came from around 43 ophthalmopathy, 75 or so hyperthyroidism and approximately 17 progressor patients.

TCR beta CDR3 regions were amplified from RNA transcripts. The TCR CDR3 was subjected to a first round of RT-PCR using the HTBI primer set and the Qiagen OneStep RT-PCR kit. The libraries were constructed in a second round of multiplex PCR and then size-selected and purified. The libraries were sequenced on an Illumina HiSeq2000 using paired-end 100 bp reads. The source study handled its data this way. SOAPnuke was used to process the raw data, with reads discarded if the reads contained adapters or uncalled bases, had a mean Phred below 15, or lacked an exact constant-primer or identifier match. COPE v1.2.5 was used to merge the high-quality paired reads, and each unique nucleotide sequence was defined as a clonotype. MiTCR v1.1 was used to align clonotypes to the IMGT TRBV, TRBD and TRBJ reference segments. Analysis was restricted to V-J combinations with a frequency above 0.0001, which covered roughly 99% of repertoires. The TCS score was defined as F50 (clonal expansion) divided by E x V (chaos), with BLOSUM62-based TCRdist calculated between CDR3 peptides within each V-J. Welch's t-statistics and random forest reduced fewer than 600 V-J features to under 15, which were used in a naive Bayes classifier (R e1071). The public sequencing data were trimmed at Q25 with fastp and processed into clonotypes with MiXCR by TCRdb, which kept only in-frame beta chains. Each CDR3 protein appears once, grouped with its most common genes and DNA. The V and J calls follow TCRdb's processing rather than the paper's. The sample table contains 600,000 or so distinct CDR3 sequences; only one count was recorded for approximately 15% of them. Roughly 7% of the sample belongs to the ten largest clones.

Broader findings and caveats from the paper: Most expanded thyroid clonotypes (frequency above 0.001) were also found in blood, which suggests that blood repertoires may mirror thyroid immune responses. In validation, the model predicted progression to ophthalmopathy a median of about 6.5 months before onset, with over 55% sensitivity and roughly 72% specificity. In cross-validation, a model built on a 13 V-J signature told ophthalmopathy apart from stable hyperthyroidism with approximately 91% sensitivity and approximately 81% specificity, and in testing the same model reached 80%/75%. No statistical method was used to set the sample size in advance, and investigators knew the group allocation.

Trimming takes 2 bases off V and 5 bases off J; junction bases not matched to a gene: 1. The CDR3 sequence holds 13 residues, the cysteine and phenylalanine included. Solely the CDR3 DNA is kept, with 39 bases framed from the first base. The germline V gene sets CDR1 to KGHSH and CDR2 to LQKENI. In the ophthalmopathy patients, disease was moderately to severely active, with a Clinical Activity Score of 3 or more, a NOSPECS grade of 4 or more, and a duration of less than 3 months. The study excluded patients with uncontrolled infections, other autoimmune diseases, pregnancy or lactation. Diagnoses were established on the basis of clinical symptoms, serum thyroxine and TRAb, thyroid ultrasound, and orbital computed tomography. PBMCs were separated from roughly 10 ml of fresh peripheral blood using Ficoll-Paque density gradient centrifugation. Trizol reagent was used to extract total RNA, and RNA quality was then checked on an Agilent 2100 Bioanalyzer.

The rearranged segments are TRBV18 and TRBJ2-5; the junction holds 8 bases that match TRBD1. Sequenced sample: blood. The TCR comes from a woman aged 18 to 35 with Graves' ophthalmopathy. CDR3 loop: CASSPGDRETQYF. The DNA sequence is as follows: TGTGCCAGCTCACCAGGGGACAGGGAGACCCAGTACTTC.